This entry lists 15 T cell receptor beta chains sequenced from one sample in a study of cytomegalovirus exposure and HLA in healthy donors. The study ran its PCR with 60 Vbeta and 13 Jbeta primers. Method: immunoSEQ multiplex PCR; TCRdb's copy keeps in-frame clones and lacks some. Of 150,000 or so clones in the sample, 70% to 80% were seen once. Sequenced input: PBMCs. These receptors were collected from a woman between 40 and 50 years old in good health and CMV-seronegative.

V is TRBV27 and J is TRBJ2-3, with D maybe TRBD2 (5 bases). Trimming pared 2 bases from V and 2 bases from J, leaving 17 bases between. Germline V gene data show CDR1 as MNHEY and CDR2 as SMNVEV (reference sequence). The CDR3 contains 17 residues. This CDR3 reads CASSLNPRGRNTDTQYF. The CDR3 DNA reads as TGTGCCAGCAGTTTAAATCCGAGAGGGCGGAACACAGATACGCAGTATTTT.

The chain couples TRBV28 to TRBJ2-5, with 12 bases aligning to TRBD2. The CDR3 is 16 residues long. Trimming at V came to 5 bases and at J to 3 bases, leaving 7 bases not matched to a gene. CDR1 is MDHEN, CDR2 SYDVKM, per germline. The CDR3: CASSPGLAGFKETQYF. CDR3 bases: TGTGCCAGCAGTCCTGGACTAGCGGGATTCAAAGAGACCCAGTACTTC. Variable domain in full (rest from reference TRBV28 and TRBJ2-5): DVKVTQSSRYLVKRTGEKVFLECVQDMDHENMFWYRQDPGLGLRLIYFSYDVKMKEKGDIPEGYSVSREKKERFSLILESASTNQTSMYLCASSPGLAGFKETQYFGPGTRLLVL.

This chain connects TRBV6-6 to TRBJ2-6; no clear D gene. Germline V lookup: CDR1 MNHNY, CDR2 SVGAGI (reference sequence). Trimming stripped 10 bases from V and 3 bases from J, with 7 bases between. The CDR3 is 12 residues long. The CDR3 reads CATSFGANVLTF. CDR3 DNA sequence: TGTGCCACCTCTTTTGGGGCCAACGTCCTGACTTTC.

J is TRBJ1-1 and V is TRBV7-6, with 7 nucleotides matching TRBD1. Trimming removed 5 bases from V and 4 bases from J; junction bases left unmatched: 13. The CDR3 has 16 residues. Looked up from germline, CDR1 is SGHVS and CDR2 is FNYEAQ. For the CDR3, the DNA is TGTGCCAGCAGCCACGCGATGTTTGACAGGGTCACTGAAGCTTTCTTT. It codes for CASSHAMFDRVTEAFF. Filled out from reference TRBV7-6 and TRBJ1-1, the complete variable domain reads GAGVSQSPRYKVTKRGQDVALRCDPISGHVSLYWYRQALGQGPEFLTYFNYEAQQDKSGLPNDRFSAERPEGSISTLTIQRTEQRDSAMYRCASSHAMFDRVTEAFFGQGTRLTVV.

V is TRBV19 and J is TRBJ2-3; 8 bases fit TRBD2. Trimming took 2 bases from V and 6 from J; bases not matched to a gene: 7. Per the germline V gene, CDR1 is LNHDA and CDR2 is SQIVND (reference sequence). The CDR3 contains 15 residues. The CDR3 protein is CASSILGSGTDTQYF. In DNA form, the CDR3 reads TGTGCCAGTAGTATATTAGGTAGCGGGACTGATACGCAGTATTTT. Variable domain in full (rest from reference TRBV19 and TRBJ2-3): DGGITQSPKYLFRKEGQNVTLSCEQNLNHDAMYWYRQDPGQGLRLIYYSQIVNDFQKGDIAEGYSVSREKKESFPLTVTSAQKNPTAFYLCASSILGSGTDTQYFGPGTRLTVL.

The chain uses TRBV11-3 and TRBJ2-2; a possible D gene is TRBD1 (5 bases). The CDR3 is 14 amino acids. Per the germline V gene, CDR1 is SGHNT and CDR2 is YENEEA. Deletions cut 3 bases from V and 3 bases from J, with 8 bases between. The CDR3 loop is CASSLLRDTGELFF. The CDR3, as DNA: TGTGCCAGCAGCTTGCTCAGGGACACCGGGGAGCTGTTTTTT.

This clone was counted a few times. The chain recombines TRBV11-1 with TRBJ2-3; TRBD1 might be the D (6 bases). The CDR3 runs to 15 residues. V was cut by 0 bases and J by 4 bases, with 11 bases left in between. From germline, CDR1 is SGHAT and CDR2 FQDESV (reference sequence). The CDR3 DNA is TGTGCCAGCAGCTTAGCAGGGGGTTTCGCAGATACGCAGTATTTT. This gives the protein CASSLAGGFADTQYF. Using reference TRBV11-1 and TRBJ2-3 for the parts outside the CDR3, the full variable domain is EAEVAQSPRYKITEKSQAVAFWCDPISGHATLYWYRQILGQGPELLVQFQDESVVDDSQLPKDRFSAERLKGVDSTLKIQPAELGDSAMYLCASSLAGGFADTQYFGPGTRLTVL.

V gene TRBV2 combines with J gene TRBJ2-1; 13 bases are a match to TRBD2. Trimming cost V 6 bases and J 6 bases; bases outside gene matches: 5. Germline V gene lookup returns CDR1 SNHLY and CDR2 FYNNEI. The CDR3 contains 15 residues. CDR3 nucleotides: TGTGCCAGCAGGGGACTAGCGGGAAGGCGCAATGAGCAGTTCTTC. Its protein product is CASRGLAGRRNEQFF.

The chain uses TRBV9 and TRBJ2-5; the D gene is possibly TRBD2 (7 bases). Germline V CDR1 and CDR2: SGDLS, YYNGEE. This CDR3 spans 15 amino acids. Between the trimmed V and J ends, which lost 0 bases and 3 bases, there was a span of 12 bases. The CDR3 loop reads CASSVVGRGEETQYF. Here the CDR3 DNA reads TGTGCCAGCAGCGTAGTGGGGAGGGGGGAAGAGACCCAGTACTTC.

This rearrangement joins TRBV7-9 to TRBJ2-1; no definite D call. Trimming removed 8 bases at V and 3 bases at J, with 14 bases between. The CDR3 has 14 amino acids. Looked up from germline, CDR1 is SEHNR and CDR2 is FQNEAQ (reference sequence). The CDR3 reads CASHIPPGYNEQFF. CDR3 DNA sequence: TGTGCCAGCCATATCCCCCCCGGCTACAATGAGCAGTTCTTC.

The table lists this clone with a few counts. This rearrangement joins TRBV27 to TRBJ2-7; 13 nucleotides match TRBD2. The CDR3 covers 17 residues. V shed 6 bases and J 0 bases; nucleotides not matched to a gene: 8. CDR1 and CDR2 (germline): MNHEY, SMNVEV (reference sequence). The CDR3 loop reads CASSPTSGRIGSYEQYF. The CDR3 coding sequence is TGTGCCAGCAGCCCGACTAGCGGGAGGATTGGCTCCTACGAGCAGTACTTC.

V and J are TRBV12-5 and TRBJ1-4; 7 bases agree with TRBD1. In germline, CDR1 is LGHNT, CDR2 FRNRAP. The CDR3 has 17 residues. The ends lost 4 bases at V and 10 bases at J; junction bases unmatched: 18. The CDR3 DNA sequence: TGTGCTAGTGGTTCCTGGTTGACAGGGAAGTGGTCGGGAAAACTGTTTTTT. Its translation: CASGSWLTGKWSGKLFF.

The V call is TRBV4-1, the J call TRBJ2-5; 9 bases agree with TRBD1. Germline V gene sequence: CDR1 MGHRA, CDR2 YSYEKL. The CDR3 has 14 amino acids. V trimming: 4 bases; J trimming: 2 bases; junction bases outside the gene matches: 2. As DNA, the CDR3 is TGCGCCAGCAGCCTGACAGGGGGACAAGAGACCCAGTACTTC. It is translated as CASSLTGGQETQYF.

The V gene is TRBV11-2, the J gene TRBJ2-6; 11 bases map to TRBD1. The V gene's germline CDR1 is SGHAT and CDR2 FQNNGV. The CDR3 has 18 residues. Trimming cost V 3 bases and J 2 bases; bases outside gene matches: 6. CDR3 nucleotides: TGTGCCAGCAGCTTTCTACAGGACAGGGGGCCTGGGGCCAACGTCCTGACTTTC. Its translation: CASSFLQDRGPGANVLTF.

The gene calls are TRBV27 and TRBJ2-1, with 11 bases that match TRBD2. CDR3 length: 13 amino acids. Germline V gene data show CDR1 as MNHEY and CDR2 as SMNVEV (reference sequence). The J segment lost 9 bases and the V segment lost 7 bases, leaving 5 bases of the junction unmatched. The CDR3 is CASTLAGGGEQFF. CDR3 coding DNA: TGTGCCAGCACGTTAGCGGGGGGGGGTGAGCAGTTCTTC.